The clone carrying this T cell receptor (beta chain) was detected ten times or more. This specimen belongs to a study of neurological immune-mediated disorders. Synthesis of cDNA was carried out by template-switch 5'RACE. The reaction used 10-nucleotide random UMIs. From the 5' RACE reads, TCRdb called clonotypes with MiXCR, one entry per CDR3 protein. The sample consists of about 25,000 distinct CDR3 sequences, about 3% of them appearing once. The CDR3 sequence is 14 residues long. In germline, CDR1 is DFQATT, CDR2 SNEGSKA (reference sequence). V was cut by 6 bases and J by 6 bases, with 19 bases left in between.

The chain employs TRBV20-1 and TRBJ2-3, with D perhaps TRBD2 (5 bases). This receptor was obtained from a woman between 25 and 40 years old with multiple sclerosis. Sample: PBMCs. In DNA, the CDR3 is TGCAGTGCACCTCTCCTCGCCGGGGTGGATACGCAGTATTTT. It is translated as CSAPLLAGVDTQYF.